The following is a T cell receptor (beta chain) sequence with its context. What it binds is not known. The sample originates from a study of blood T cells in healthy people across ages. Study-wide background: Template switching captured about one barcoded beta molecule per two T cells.

Donation came from healthy Caucasian individuals in Russia who were aged 6 to 90. Combining a sample-barcoded 5' primer with a J-beta primer mix, a second PCR ran for roughly 7 to 12 cycles. Tagging of each cDNA molecule was performed by a template-switch adaptor with 12 random nucleotides. One entry per CDR3 protein, called by TCRdb with MiXCR from the 5' RACE reads. The top ten hold 25% to 35% of the sample, which has hundreds of thousands of distinct CDR3 sequences, around 45% seen once. The CDR3 contains 17 residues. V gave up 4 bases and J gave up 2 bases; unmatched junction bases: 9. The germline gives CDR1 SGHRS, CDR2 YFSETQ. Study findings and constraints: There was a strong correlation between TCR beta diversity and naive T cell percentage.

The rearrangement joins TRBV5-1 to TRBJ2-7, with 13 bases matching TRBD2. The sequenced sample consisted of blood. This TCR was recovered from a woman aged 60-70 years in good health. DNA of the CDR3: TGCGCCAGCAGCGGGGGGACTAGCGGGGTCCCCGCCTACGAGCAGTACTTC. It specifies CASSGGTSGVPAYEQYF.